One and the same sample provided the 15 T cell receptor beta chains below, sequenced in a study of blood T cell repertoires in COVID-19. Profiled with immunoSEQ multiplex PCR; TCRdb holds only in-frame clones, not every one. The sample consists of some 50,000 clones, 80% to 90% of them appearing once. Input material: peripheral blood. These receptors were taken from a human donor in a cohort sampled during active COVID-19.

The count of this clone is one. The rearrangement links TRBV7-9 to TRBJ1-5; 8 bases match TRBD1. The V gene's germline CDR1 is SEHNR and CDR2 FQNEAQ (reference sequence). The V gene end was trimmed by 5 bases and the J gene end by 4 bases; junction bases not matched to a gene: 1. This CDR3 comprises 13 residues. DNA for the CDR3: TGTGCCAGCAGCGGACAGGGAAATCAGCCCCAGCATTTT. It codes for CASSGQGNQPQHF.

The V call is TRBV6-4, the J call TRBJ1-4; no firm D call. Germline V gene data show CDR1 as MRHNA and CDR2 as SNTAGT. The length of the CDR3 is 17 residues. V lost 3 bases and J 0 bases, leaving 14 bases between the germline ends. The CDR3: CASSEPNANATNEKLFF. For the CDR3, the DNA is TGTGCCAGCAGTGAACCGAACGCTAACGCAACTAATGAAAAACTGTTTTTT.

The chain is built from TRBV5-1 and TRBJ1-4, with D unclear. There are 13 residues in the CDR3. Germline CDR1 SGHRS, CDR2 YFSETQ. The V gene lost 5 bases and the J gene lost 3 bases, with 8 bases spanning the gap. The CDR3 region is CASSVSANEKLFF. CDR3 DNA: TGCGCCAGCAGTGTATCAGCTAATGAAAAACTGTTTTTT.

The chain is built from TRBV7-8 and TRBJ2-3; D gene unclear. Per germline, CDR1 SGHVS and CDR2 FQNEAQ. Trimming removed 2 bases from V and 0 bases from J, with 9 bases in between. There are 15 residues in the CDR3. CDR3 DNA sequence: TGTGCCAGCAGCTTATTTGCGTCTAGCACAGATACGCAGTATTTT. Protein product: CASSLFASSTDTQYF.

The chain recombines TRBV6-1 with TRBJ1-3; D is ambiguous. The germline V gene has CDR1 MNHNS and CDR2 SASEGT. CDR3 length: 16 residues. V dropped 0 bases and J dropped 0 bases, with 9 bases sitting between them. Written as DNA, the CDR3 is TGTGCCAGCAGTGAAGCATTCGAGAGCTCTGGAAACACCATATATTTT. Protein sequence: CASSEAFESSGNTIYF.

The CDR3 bases are TGTGCCAGCAGCCGGGGACAGTTGGCCACTGAAGCTTTCTTT. Translation gives CASSRGQLATEAFF. The chain couples TRBV4-2 to TRBJ1-1, with 7 nucleotides matching TRBD1. The CDR3 is 14 residues long. The J segment lost 4 bases and the V segment lost 4 bases, leaving 6 bases of the junction unmatched. Germline V gene lookup returns CDR1 LGHNA and CDR2 YNFKEQ.

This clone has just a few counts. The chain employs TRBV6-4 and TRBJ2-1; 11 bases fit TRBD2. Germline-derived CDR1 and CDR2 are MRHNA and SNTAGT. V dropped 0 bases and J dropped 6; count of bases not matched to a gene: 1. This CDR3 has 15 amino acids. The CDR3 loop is CASSDSSGGANEQFF. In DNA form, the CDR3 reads TGTGCCAGCAGTGACTCTAGCGGGGGGGCCAATGAGCAGTTCTTC.

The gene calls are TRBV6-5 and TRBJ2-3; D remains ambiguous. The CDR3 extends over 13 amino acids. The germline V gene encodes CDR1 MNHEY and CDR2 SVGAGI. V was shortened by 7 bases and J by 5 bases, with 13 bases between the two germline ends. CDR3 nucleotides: TGTGCCAGCAAGGAACAGAATCTAGATACGCAGTATTTT. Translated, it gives CASKEQNLDTQYF.

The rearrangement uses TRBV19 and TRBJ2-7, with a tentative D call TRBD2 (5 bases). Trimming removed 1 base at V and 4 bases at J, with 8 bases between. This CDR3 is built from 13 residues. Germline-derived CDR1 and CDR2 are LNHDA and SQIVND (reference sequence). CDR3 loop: CASSIGRGYEQYF. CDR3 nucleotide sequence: TGTGCCAGTAGTATAGGACGGGGATACGAGCAGTACTTC.

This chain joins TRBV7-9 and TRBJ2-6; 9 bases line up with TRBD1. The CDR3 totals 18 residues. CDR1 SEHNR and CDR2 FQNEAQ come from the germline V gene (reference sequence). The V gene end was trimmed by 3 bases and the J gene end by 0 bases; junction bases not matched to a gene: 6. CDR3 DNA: TGTGCCAGCAGCTTCCCCGGACAGGGGACCTCTGGGGCCAACGTCCTGACTTTC. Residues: CASSFPGQGTSGANVLTF.

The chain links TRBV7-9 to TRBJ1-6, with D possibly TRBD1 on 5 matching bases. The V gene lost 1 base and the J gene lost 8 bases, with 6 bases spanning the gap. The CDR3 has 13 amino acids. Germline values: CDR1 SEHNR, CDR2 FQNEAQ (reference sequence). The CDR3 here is CASSLVGDSPLHF. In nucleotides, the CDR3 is TGTGCCAGCAGCTTAGTAGGGGATTCACCCCTCCACTTT. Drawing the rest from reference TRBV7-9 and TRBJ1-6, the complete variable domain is DTGVSQNPRHKITKRGQNVTFRCDPISEHNRLYWYRQTLGQGPEFLTYFQNEAQLEKSRLLSDRFSAERPKGSFSTLEIQRTEQGDSAMYLCASSLVGDSPLHFGNGTRLTVT.

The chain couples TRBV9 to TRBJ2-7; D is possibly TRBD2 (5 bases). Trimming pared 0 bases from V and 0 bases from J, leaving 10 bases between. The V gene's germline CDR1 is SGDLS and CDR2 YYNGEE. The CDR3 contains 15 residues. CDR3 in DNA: TGTGCCAGCAGCGTAGACGAGGGAATCTCCTACGAGCAGTACTTC. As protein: CASSVDEGISYEQYF.

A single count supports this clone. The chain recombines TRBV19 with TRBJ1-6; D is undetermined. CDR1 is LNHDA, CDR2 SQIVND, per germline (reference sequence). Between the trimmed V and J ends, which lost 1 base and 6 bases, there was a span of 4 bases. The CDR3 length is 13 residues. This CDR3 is CASSIGGNSPLHF. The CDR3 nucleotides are TGTGCCAGTAGTATAGGAGGTAATTCACCCCTCCACTTT.

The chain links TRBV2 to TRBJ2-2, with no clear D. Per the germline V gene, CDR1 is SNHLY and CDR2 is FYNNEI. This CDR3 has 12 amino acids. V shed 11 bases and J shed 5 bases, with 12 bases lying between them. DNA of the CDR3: TGTGCCCGACATTTACGAACCGGGGAGCTGTTTTTT. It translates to CARHLRTGELFF.

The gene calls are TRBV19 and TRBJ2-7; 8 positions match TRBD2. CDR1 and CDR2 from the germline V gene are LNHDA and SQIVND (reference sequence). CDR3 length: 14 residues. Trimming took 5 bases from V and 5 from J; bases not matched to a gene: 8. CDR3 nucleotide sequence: TGTGCCAGTAGTGCGGGACTAGAGGCCGACGAGCAGTACTTC. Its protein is CASSAGLEADEQYF.